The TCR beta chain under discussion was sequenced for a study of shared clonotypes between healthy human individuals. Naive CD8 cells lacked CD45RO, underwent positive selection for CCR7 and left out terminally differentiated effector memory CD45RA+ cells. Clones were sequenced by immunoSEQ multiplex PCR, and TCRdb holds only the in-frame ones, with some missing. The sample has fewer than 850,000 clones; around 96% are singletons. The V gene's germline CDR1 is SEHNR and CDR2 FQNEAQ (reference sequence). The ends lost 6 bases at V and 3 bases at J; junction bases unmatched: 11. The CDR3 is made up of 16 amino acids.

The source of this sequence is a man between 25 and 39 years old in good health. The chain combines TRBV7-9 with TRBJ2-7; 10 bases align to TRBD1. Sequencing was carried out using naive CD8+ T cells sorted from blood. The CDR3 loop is CASRPETGGEGYEQYF. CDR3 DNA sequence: TGTGCCAGCAGACCTGAGACAGGGGGCGAGGGCTACGAGCAGTACTTC.